The clone carrying this T cell receptor beta chain was detected once. The data originate from a study of blood T cell repertoires in COVID-19. Study at large: Acute and convalescent COVID-19 specimens originated in the United States, Italy and Spain. Nucleic acid was either cDNA or gDNA, and it came from T cells, B-cell-depleted T cells, or PBMCs.

Original processing notes: Quantification of nucleated cells was approximated via reference gene primer amplification. Sequencing was performed with immunoSEQ multiplex PCR; in TCRdb, only in-frame clones are kept and a portion is missing. The D gene and trimming were derived from the DNA, and the V and J assignments and clone size from that table. This sample has about 140,000 clones; approximately 79% occur once, and the top ten carry roughly 3.6%. Germline assignment: CDR1 LNHDA and CDR2 SQIVND (reference sequence). The germline V and J ends were trimmed by 4 bases and 0 bases, with 10 bases remaining between them. The CDR3 is made up of 15 amino acids.

Material for sequencing was peripheral blood. The chain joins TRBV19 to TRBJ1-5, with a weak D call TRBD1 (5 bases). The receptor comes from a man aged 60 to 69 with acute or convalescent COVID-19. The CDR3 DNA reads as TGTGCCAGTAGTACCGACGACAGTAGCAATCAGCCCCAGCATTTT. Translating it yields CASSTDDSSNQPQHF.